This T cell receptor (beta chain) was captured by sequencing in a study of CD8 T cells in ankylosing spondylitis. As regards this clonotype: The antigen is not known.

Study-level points and caveats: With a CD8+ phenotype, disease-linked clones were relatively rare in peripheral blood. About 8 highly homologous variants made up a TCR beta motif, and this motif appeared characteristic of ankylosing spondylitis blood. In synovial fluid and blood from reactive arthritis, some motif variants were previously reported.

CDR3 length equals 16 residues. By quantitative 5'-RACE with molecular barcodes, the TCR beta libraries were made. One entry per CDR3 protein results from TCRdb running MiXCR on the 5' RACE reads. In the table there are roughly 260,000 distinct CDR3 sequences, 15% to 25% of which are singletons. The chain employs TRBV21-1 and TRBJ2-5; no DNA check was done on the table's D call, TRBD2. TRBV21-1 has pseudogene status. This sequence originates from a male donor with ankylosing spondylitis or in good health (not recorded which). The specimen sequenced was blood, either unsorted or a sorted T cell fraction (not recorded which). This chain's CDR3 is CASSPTREDCQETQYF. The CDR3 bases are TGTGCCAGCAGCCCCACTAGGGAGGACTGCCAAGAGACCCAGTACTTC.